These 19 T cell receptor beta chains were all obtained from the same sample, sequenced in a study of blood T cells in healthy people across ages. It was with a sample-barcoded 5' primer and a J-beta primer mix that a second PCR of about 7 to 12 cycles was run. TCRdb used MiXCR to reprocess the 5' RACE reads, holding one entry per CDR3 protein. The table lists fewer than 2 million distinct CDR3 sequences, around 40% of them singletons. The material sequenced was blood. These receptor sequences come from a human donor in good health.

Here the CDR3 reads CATSRMGQGVSEAFF. CDR3 DNA: TGTGCCACCAGCAGGATGGGACAGGGTGTCTCTGAAGCTTTCTTT. The rearrangement links TRBV15 to TRBJ1-1; 9 bases match TRBD1. Per germline, CDR1 LNHNV and CDR2 YYDKDF (reference sequence). The junction had 8 bases not matched to a gene; V was cut back by 3 bases and J by 6 bases. CDR3 length: 15 amino acids.

This chain links TRBV20-1 with TRBJ1-1; D is unresolved. Germline CDR1 reads DFQATT; CDR2 reads SNEGSKA (reference sequence). This CDR3 contains 13 residues. CDR3: CRALDFRGTEAFF. CDR3 bases: TGCAGGGCGCTCGACTTCCGGGGCACTGAAGCTTTCTTT.

The V and J genes are TRBV4-2 and TRBJ1-5; D unclear. This CDR3 comprises 15 residues. V lost 0 bases and J lost 5, with 11 bases in between. CDR1 and CDR2 from the germline V gene are LGHNA and YNFKEQ. Here the CDR3 reads CASSQEYRGYQPQHF. The CDR3 DNA sequence: TGTGCCAGCAGCCAAGAGTATCGGGGTTATCAGCCCCAGCATTTT.

This clonotype was observed a handful of times. The chain joins TRBV12-3 or TRBV12-4 to TRBJ1-2; D gene uncertain. The CDR3 contains 15 residues. V was clipped by 0 bases and J by 0 bases, with 8 bases between them. The CDR3 DNA reads TGTGCCAGCAGTTTAGCCGGGCAACCTAACTATGGCTACACCTTC. Translated: CASSLAGQPNYGYTF.

The sample holds many counts of this clonotype. The gene calls are TRBV10-3 and TRBJ2-1, with D unclear. The CDR3 consists of 11 residues. V shed 4 bases and J shed 7 bases, with 5 bases lying between them. CDR1 is ENHRY, CDR2 SYGVKD, per germline. The CDR3 region has the DNA TGTGCCATCAGTGGGCGGAATGAGCAGTTCTTC. The encoded protein is CAISGRNEQFF.

The chain couples TRBV20-1 to TRBJ2-5; D possibly corresponds to TRBD2 (6 bases). V lost 6 bases to trimming and J lost 2 bases, with 13 bases between them. Germline lookup yields CDR1 DFQATT and CDR2 SNEGSKA (reference sequence). The CDR3 sequence is 13 residues long. The CDR3 DNA sequence: TGCAGTGCGCCGACGGGACTTCAAGAGACCCAGTACTTC. It specifies CSAPTGLQETQYF.

The V call is TRBV15, the J call TRBJ2-1; TRBD2 is a possible D gene (5 bases). This CDR3 comprises 15 residues. Deletions cut 0 bases from V and 1 base from J, with 7 bases between. CDR1 LNHNV and CDR2 YYDKDF come from the germline V gene (reference sequence). The CDR3 is CATSRDPGSYNEQFF. Here the CDR3 DNA reads TGTGCCACCAGCAGAGATCCGGGGTCCTACAATGAGCAGTTCTTC.

This rearrangement joins TRBV6-5 to TRBJ2-1, with 10 bases identical to TRBD2. Germline assignment: CDR1 MNHEY and CDR2 SVGAGI. The ends lost 2 bases at V and 4 bases at J; junction bases unmatched: 2. CDR3 length equals 15 residues. CDR3 coding DNA: TGTGCCAGCAGTTACACTAGCGGGATTTACAATGAGCAGTTCTTC. Amino acids: CASSYTSGIYNEQFF.

This sequence joins TRBV7-9 and TRBJ2-5; 11 nucleotides line up with TRBD2. The J segment lost 4 bases and the V segment lost 1 base, leaving 2 bases of the junction unmatched. The CDR3 is 15 amino acids. Germline V gives CDR1 SEHNR, CDR2 FQNEAQ (reference sequence). CDR3 nucleotides: TGTGCCAGCAGCTTAGTTACTAGCGGGGGAGAGACCCAGTACTTC. Its protein is CASSLVTSGGETQYF.

V and J are TRBV6-2 or TRBV6-3 and TRBJ2-1; TRBD1 might be the D (5 bases). The germline V and J ends were trimmed by 5 bases and 7 bases, with 21 bases remaining between them. The CDR3 covers 16 residues. The germline CDR1 and CDR2 sequences are MNHEY and SVGEGT. The DNA of the CDR3 is TGTGCCAGCAGTATCTTTAGGGGCGCTTCTCGAAATGAGCAGTTCTTC. This gives the protein CASSIFRGASRNEQFF.

The sample holds a few counts of this clonotype. The chain carries TRBV7-8 and TRBJ2-1; TRBD2 agrees at 7 bases. The CDR3 totals 15 residues. CDR1 and CDR2 (germline): SGHVS, FQNEAQ. V trimming: 0 bases; J trimming: 3 bases; junction bases outside the gene matches: 2. The CDR3 DNA is TGTGCCAGCAGCTTAGCGAGCGGGAACTACAATGAGCAGTTCTTC. Encoded protein: CASSLASGNYNEQFF.

The rearrangement links TRBV6-2 or TRBV6-3 to TRBJ1-1; TRBD1 agrees at 9 bases. Germline values: CDR1 MNHEY, CDR2 SVGEGT. The CDR3 runs 16 residues. Trimming removed 8 bases from V and 5 bases from J; junction bases left unmatched: 15. CDR3 in DNA: TGTGCCAGCCTCCGAACGGGAACAGGGGGCAGGACTGAAGCTTTCTTT. Residues: CASLRTGTGGRTEAFF.

This clonotype showed up many times. This chain uses TRBV6-1 with TRBJ2-5, with 9 bases matching TRBD2. The CDR3 has 17 amino acids. Germline V lookup: CDR1 MNHNS, CDR2 SASEGT. Trimming took 5 bases from V and 4 from J; bases not matched to a gene: 14. CDR3 sequence: CASSLHPERGDGETQYF. CDR3 nucleotide sequence: TGTGCCAGCAGTCTTCATCCGGAGCGGGGGGATGGAGAGACCCAGTACTTC.

The chain recombines TRBV7-8 with TRBJ2-5, with D unclear. The CDR3 consists of 11 residues. Trimming took off 8 bases at V and 7 bases at J, with 11 bases between the two ends. Germline values: CDR1 SGHVS, CDR2 FQNEAQ. CDR3 coding DNA: TGTGCCAGCCGCTGGGCTACGACCCAGTACTTC. Its translation is CASRWATTQYF. Using reference TRBV7-8 and TRBJ2-5 for the parts outside the CDR3, the full variable domain is GAGVSQSPRYKVAKRGQDVALRCDPISGHVSLFWYQQALGQGPEFLTYFQNEAQLDKSGLPSDRFFAERPEGSVSTLKIQRTQQEDSAVYLCASRWATTQYFGPGTRLLVL.

This clonotype was recorded a few times. The chain uses TRBV7-6 and TRBJ1-2; D is possibly TRBD1 (6 bases). Germline values: CDR1 SGHVS, CDR2 FNYEAQ. This CDR3 comprises 15 residues. The V gene lost 3 bases and the J gene lost 4 bases, with 15 bases spanning the gap. As DNA, the CDR3 is TGTGCCAGCAGCTTTGAGGGGGATGGGAGCTATGGCTACACCTTC. Its translation is CASSFEGDGSYGYTF.

This sequence joins TRBV20-1 and TRBJ2-7; 7 bases fit TRBD2. V shed 1 base, J shed 4 bases, and the junction held 7 bases outside the gene matches. Per the germline V gene, CDR1 is DFQATT and CDR2 is SNEGSKA (reference sequence). The length of the CDR3 is 14 residues. The CDR3 here is CSARGEGGKYEQYF. The CDR3 region has the DNA TGCAGTGCTAGAGGCGAGGGAGGGAAATACGAGCAGTACTTC.

Notes on this clonotype: At one of its ends the junction is not consistent with the germline gene, which may arise from a read error. The rearrangement links TRBV4-3 to TRBJ2-3; D uncertain. Germline assignment: CDR1 LGHNA and CDR2 YSLEER. This CDR3 comprises 14 residues. The CDR3 loop is CASSQDLLTDMQYF. The CDR3 DNA reads TGCGCCAGCAGCCAAGATCTCCTCACAGATATGCAGTATTTT.

This clonotype was recorded a few times. V is TRBV20-1 and J is TRBJ2-5; a possible D gene is TRBD2 (6 bases). Gene TRBJ2-7 matches the end of the DNA better, so the J call may be wrong. The CDR3 loop spans 12 amino acids. In germline, CDR1 is DFQATT, CDR2 SNEGSKA (reference sequence). The CDR3, as DNA: TGCAGTGCTAGAGGTAGGGAGGCCGAGCAGTACTTC. Translation gives CSARGREAEQYF.

Only one count was recorded for this clonotype. This chain uses TRBV29-1 with TRBJ1-1; no firm D call. CDR3 length: 14 amino acids. Germline V gives CDR1 SQVTM, CDR2 ANQGSEA. V was shortened by 2 bases and J by 1 base, with 11 bases between the two germline ends. CDR3 in DNA: TGCAGCGTTGAAAGGTTGGACCCGAACACTGAAGCTTTCTTT. This sequence encodes CSVERLDPNTEAFF.